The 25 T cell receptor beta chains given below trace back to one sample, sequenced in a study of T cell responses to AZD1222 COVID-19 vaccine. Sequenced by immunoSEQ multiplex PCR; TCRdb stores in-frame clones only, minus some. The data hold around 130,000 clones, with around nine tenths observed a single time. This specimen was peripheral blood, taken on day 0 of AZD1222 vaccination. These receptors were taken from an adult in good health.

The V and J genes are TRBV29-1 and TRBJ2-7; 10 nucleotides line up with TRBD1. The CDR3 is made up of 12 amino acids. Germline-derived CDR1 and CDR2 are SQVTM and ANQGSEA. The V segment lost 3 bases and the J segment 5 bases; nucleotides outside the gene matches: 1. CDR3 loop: CSVEGTGDEQYF. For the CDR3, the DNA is TGCAGCGTTGAGGGGACAGGGGACGAGCAGTACTTC.

CDR3 amino acids: CASTRGGQETQYF. Here the CDR3 DNA reads TGTGCCAGCACACGGGGGGGCCAAGAGACCCAGTACTTC. This sequence joins TRBV11-2 and TRBJ2-5; the match to TRBD2 covers 8 bases. This CDR3 region has 13 residues. From germline, CDR1 is SGHAT and CDR2 FQNNGV. After removal of 7 bases from V and 1 base from J, the junction contained 2 bases not matched to a gene.

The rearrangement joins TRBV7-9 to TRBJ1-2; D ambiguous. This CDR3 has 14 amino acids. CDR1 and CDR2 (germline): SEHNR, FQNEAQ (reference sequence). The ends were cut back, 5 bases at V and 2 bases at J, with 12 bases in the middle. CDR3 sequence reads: CASSRNPGNYGYTF. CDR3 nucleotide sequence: TGTGCCAGCAGCCGAAACCCAGGAAACTATGGCTACACCTTC.

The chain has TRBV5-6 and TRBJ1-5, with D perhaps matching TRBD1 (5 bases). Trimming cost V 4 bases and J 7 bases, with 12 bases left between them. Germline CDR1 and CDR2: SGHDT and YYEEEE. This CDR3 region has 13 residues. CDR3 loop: CASSMQGMQPQHF. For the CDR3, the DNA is TGTGCCAGCAGCATGCAGGGTATGCAGCCCCAGCATTTT.

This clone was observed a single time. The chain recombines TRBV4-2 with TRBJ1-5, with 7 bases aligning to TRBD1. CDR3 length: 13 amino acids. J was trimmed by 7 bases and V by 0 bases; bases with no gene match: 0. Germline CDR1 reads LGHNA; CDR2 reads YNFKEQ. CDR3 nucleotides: TGTGCCAGCAGCCAAGAGGGACAGCAGCCCCAGCATTTT. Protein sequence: CASSQEGQQPQHF.

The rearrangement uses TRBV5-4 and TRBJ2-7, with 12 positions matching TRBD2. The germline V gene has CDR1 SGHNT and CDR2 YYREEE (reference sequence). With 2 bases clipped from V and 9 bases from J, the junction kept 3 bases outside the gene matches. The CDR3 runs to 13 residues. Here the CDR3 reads CASSFPGLAGQYF. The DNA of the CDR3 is TGTGCCAGCAGCTTCCCGGGACTAGCGGGGCAGTACTTC.

The CDR3 here is CASSLVWDQPQHF. CDR3 nucleotide sequence: TGTGCCAGCAGCTTAGTCTGGGATCAGCCCCAGCATTTT. The J gene is TRBJ1-5, the V gene TRBV11-2; the D is unclear. The CDR3 runs to 13 residues. Germline V gene lookup returns CDR1 SGHAT and CDR2 FQNNGV. Trimming took 1 base from V and 5 from J, leaving 6 bases between them.

The CDR3 sequence: CASSRRTGRNEQYF. The DNA for the CDR3 is TGTGCCAGCAGCCGACGGACAGGGCGAAACGAGCAGTACTTC. The chain employs TRBV3-1 (or the pseudogene TRBV3-2) and TRBJ2-7; 8 nucleotides line up with TRBD1. The germline V gene encodes CDR1 LGHDT and CDR2 YNNKEL (reference sequence). V gave up 4 bases and J gave up 5 bases; unmatched junction bases: 7. This CDR3 contains 14 residues.

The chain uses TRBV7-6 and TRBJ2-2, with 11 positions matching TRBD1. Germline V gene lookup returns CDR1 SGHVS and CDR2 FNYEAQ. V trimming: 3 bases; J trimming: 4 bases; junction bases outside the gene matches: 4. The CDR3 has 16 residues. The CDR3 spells CASSFGQGASTGELFF. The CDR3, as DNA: TGTGCCAGCAGCTTCGGACAGGGGGCGAGCACCGGGGAGCTGTTTTTT. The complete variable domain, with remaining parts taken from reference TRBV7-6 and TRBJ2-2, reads GAGVSQSPRYKVTKRGQDVALRCDPISGHVSLYWYRQALGQGPEFLTYFNYEAQQDKSGLPNDRFSAERPEGSISTLTIQRTEQRDSAMYRCASSFGQGASTGELFFGEGSRLTVL.

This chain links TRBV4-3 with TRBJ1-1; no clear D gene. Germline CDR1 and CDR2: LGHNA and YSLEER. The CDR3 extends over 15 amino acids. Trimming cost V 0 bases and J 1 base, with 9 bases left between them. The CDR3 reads CASSQEVSRNTEAFF. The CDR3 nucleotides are TGCGCCAGCAGCCAAGAAGTCTCGCGGAACACTGAAGCTTTCTTT.

CDR3 nucleotides: TGTGCCACCAGTGATTTCACGGGGTCGGGACTAGCGGGAGTGTACAATGAGCAGTTCTTC. This sequence encodes CATSDFTGSGLAGVYNEQFF. V usage is TRBV24-1 and J usage is TRBJ2-1, with 14 nucleotides matching TRBD2. The CDR3 runs 20 residues. Trimming cost V 1 base and J 4 bases; bases outside gene matches: 11. Germline V gene data show CDR1 as KGHDR and CDR2 as SFDVKD.

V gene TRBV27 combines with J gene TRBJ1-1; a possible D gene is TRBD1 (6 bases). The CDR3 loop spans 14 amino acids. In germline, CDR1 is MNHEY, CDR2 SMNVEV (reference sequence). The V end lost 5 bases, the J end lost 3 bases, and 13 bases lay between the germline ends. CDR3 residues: CASSLPGGDTEAFF. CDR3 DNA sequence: TGTGCCAGCAGTCTCCCCGGGGGCGACACTGAAGCTTTCTTT.

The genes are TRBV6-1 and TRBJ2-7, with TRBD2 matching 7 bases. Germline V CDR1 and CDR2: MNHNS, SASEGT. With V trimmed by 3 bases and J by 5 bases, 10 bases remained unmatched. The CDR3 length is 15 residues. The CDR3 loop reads CASSDGGIEGHEQYF. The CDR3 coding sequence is TGTGCCAGCAGTGACGGGGGGATCGAGGGCCACGAGCAGTACTTC.

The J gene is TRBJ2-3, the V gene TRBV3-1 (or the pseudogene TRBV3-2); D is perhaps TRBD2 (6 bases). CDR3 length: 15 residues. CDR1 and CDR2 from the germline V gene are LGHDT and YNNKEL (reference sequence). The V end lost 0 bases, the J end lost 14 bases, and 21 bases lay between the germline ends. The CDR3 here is CASSQDRASEIPPYF. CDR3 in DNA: TGTGCCAGCAGCCAAGATCGGGCTAGCGAGATCCCCCCGTATTTT.

The CDR3 nucleotides read TGCAGCGTTTCAACTAGCGGGAGGTCCTACAATGAGCAGTTCTTC. It encodes CSVSTSGRSYNEQFF. The genes are TRBV29-1 and TRBJ2-1, with 12 bases fitting TRBD2. V gave up 5 bases and J gave up 1 base; unmatched junction bases: 3. The CDR3 has 15 amino acids. The germline gives CDR1 SQVTM, CDR2 ANQGSEA.

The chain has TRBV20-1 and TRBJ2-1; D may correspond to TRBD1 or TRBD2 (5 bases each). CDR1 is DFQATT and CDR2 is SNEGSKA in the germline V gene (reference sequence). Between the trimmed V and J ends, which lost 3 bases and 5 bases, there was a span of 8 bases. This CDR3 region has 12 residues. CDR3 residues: CSASGGDNEQFF. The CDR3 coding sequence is TGCAGTGCTAGTGGGGGAGACAATGAGCAGTTCTTC.

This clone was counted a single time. The CDR3 DNA follows: TGTGCCAGCAGCGCCGGGACTAGCGGGAGGGGCCCCCTCGGGGCCAACGTCCTGACTTTC. Protein product: CASSAGTSGRGPLGANVLTF. The chain links TRBV5-4 to TRBJ2-6, with 16 positions matching TRBD2. Germline V gene lookup returns CDR1 SGHNT and CDR2 YYREEE (reference sequence). Trimming took 4 bases from V and 4 from J; bases not matched to a gene: 11. The CDR3 is 20 residues long.

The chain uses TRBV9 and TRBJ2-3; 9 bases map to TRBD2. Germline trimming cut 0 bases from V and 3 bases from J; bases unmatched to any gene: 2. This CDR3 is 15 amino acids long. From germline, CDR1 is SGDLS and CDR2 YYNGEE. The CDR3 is CASSVGGLATDTQYF. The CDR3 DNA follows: TGTGCCAGCAGCGTAGGAGGACTAGCGACAGATACGCAGTATTTT.

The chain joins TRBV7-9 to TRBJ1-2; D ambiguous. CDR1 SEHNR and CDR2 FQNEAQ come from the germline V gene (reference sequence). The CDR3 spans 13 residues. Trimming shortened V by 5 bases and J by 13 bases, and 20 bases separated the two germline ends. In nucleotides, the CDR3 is TGTGCCAGCAGCACCGGAACATCCTCCCCACGCACCTTC. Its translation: CASSTGTSSPRTF.

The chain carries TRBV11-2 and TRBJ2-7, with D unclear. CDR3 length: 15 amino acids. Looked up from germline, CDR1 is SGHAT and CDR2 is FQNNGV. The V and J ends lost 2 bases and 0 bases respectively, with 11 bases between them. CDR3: CASSLSRQSSYEQYF. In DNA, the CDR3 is TGTGCCAGCAGCTTAAGTCGCCAAAGCTCCTACGAGCAGTACTTC.

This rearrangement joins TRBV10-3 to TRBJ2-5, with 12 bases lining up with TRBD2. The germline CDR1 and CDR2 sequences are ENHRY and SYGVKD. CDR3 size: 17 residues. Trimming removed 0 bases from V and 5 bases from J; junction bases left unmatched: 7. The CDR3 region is CAISESTRLAGEETQYF. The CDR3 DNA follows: TGTGCCATCAGTGAGTCCACGAGACTAGCGGGAGAGGAGACCCAGTACTTC.

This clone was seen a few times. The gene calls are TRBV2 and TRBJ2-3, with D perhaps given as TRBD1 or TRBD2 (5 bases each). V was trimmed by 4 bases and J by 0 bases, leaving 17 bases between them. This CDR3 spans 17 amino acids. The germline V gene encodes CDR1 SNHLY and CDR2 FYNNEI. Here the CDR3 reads CASSVGARAGSTDTQYF. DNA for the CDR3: TGTGCCAGCAGTGTTGGGGCCCGCGCGGGTAGCACAGATACGCAGTATTTT.

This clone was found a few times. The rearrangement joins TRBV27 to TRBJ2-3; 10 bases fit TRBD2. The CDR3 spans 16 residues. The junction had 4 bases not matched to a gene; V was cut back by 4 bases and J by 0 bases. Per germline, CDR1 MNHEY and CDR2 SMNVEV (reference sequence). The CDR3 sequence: CASSSLAGTSTDTQYF. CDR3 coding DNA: TGTGCCAGCAGTTCACTAGCGGGGACTAGCACAGATACGCAGTATTTT.

CDR3 nucleotide sequence: TGTGCCAGCAGCCTGACAGGGGCTGACACCGGGGAGCTGTTTTTT. Protein sequence: CASSLTGADTGELFF. The genes are TRBV7-3 and TRBJ2-2; 8 bases match TRBD1. Trimming cost V 5 bases and J 3 bases; bases outside gene matches: 5. The CDR3 runs 15 residues. CDR1 SGHTA and CDR2 FQGTGA come from the germline V gene.

CDR3 nucleotides: TGTGCCAGCAGTGAGGGAGGACAGACCGAGCAGTACTTC. Encoded protein: CASSEGGQTEQYF. This chain links TRBV6-1 with TRBJ2-7; D possibly matches TRBD1 or TRBD2 (6 bases each). The CDR3 runs 13 residues. Germline lookup yields CDR1 MNHNS and CDR2 SASEGT. With 3 bases removed from V and 6 bases from J, the gap between germline ends came to 12 bases.